This T cell receptor (beta chain) was retrieved from a study of T cell repertoires in cytomegalovirus infection. For the study at large: TCR beta signatures that were public indicated CMV infection and matching HLA type.

Looked up from germline, CDR1 is MNHEY and CDR2 is SVGEGT. CDR3 size: 15 residues. V trimming: 6 bases; J trimming: 9 bases; junction bases outside the gene matches: 11. For this clonotype: No antigen is known for it.

Study-wide results and limits: Within the response measured ex vivo, HLA-C-restricted CMV-specific TCR beta clonotypes were dominant. Summed frequency of public TCR beta families distinguished CMV carriers with the relevant HLA.

TCRdb re-called the reads with MiXCR, one entry per CDR3 protein. Of roughly 700,000 distinct CDR3 sequences in the sample, 30% to 35% are singletons; the top ten hold approximately 18%. The material was cultured PBMCs, obtained from culture after CMV antigen stimulation. The receptor was derived from a human donor in good health (CMV status not recorded). Some clones in this sample may be carry-over from other donors' samples. This rearrangement joins TRBV6-2 or TRBV6-3 to TRBJ2-1, with 10 bases aligning to TRBD2. CDR3 in DNA: TGTGCCAGCAGCATCCTTAGCGGGGGGTTAGGTGAGCAGTTCTTC. Translated: CASSILSGGLGEQFF.